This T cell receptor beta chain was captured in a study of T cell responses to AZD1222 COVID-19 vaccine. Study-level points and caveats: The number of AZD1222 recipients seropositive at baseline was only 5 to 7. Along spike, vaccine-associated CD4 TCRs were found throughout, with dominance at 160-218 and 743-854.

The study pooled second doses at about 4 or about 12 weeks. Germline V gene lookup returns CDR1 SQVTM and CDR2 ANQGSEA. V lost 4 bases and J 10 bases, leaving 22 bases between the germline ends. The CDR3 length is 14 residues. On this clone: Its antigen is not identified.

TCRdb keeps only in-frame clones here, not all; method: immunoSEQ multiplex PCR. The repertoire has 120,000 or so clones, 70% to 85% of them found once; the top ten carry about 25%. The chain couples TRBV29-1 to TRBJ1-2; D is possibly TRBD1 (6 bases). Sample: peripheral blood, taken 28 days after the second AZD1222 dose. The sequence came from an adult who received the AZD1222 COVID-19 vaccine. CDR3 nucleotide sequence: TGCAGCGTTGTACCAATGGGGGGGGCCTTCTTCTACACCTTC. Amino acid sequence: CSVVPMGGAFFYTF.